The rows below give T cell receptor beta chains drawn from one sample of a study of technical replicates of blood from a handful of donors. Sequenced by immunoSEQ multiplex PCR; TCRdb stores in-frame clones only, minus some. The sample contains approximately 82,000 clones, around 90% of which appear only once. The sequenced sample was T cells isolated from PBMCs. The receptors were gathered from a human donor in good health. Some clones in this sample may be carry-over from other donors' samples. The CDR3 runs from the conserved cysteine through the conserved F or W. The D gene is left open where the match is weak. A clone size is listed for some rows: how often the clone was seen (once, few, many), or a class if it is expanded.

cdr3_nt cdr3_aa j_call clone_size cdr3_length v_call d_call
TGTGCCAGCAGCTTAGGGGACAGGGGGCGCGACACTGAAGCTTTCTTT CASSLGDRGRDTEAFF TRBJ1-1 . 16 TRBV7-9 TRBD1
TGTGCCAGCAGTGAAGTTTTAGCGGGTGTCAATGAGCAGTTCTTC CASSEVLAGVNEQFF TRBJ2-1 . 15 TRBV6-1 TRBD2
TGTGCCTGGACAGGGGGCTACGAGCAGTACTTC CAWTGGYEQYF TRBJ2-7 . 11 TRBV30 TRBD1
TGTGCCAGCAGTCAAGGTGCTAGCGAGCAGTACTTC CASSQGASEQYF TRBJ2-7 . 12 TRBV27 .
TGTGCCAGCAGTGGGGGGCACAGGTTTATTGGCACTGAAGCTTTCTTT CASSGGHRFIGTEAFF TRBJ1-1 . 16 TRBV25-1 .
TGCGCCAGCAGCCCGACAAGAAACTATGGCTACACCTTC CASSPTRNYGYTF TRBJ1-2 once 13 TRBV4-3 .
TGTGCCAGCAGCTGGGACAGGGGGCATGGAAACACCATATATTTT CASSWDRGHGNTIYF TRBJ1-3 once 15 TRBV5-5 TRBD1
TGTGCCAGCACTTTCGCACCGACTTATACGCAGTATTTT CASTFAPTYTQYF TRBJ2-3 . 13 TRBV7-2 .
TGTGCCAGCAGCTTGGGGGGATGGACAGGGGTAGAGTTCACTGAAGCTTTCTTT CASSLGGWTGVEFTEAFF TRBJ1-1 . 18 TRBV5-6 TRBD1
TGTGCCAGCAGTCCCCCGGGACAGAACTATGGCTACACCTTC CASSPPGQNYGYTF TRBJ1-2 . 14 TRBV6-5 TRBD1
TGTGCCAGCAGGCCGGACGGACTCTATGGCTACACCTTC CASRPDGLYGYTF TRBJ1-2 . 13 TRBV6-5 .
TGTGCCAGCAAAGCGACAGGGGAGGGCTATGGCTACACCTTC CASKATGEGYGYTF TRBJ1-2 . 14 TRBV2 TRBD1